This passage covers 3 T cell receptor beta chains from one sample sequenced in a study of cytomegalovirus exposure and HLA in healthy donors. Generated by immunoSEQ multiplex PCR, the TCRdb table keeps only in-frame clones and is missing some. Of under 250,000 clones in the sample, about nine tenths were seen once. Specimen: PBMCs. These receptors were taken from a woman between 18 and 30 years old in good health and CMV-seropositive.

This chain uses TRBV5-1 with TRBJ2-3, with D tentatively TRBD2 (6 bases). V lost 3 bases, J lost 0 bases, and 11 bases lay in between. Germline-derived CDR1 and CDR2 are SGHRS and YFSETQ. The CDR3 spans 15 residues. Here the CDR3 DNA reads TGCGCCAGCAGCTCCGGAGGGGCGAGCACAGATACGCAGTATTTT. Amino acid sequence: CASSSGGASTDTQYF.

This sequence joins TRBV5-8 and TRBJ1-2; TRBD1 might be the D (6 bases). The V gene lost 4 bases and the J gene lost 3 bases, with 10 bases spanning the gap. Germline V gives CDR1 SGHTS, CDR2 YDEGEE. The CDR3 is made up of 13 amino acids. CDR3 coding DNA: TGTGCCAGCAGCAGGGACATATACTATGGCTACACCTTC. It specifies CASSRDIYYGYTF.

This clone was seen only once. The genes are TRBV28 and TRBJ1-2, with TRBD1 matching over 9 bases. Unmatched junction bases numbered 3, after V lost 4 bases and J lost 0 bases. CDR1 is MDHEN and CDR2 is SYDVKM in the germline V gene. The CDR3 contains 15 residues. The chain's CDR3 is CASSSGTGTNYGYTF. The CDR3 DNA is TGTGCCAGCAGTTCTGGGACAGGGACTAACTATGGCTACACCTTC.